The entry that follows covers one T cell receptor beta chain sequence. The data belong to a study of blood T cell repertoires in COVID-19. Overall study context: Samples representing acute and convalescent COVID-19 were sourced from the United States, Italy and Spain. T cells, B-cell-depleted T cells, or PBMCs supplied cDNA or gDNA.

Original handling: Reference gene primer amplification gave estimated nucleated cell counts. Here immunoSEQ multiplex PCR was the method, and the copy in TCRdb shows in-frame clones only, minus some. D and trimming come from the DNA, and the V and J calls and clone size come from that table. The sample comprises more than 85,000 clones, about four fifths of which are singletons, and roughly 15% rests with the top ten. Germline V gene lookup returns CDR1 MDHEN and CDR2 SYDVKM. The CDR3 is 15 amino acids. V lost 2 bases, J lost 9 bases, and 17 bases lay in between. This TCR was sampled from a woman older than 75 with acute or convalescent COVID-19. The rearrangement links TRBV28 to TRBJ1-5; D gene ambiguous. Sequenced sample: peripheral blood. The CDR3 here is CASSLPGPSVPPQHF. The CDR3 DNA follows: TGTGCCAGCAGTTTACCGGGTCCTTCGGTTCCGCCCCAGCATTTT. The whole variable domain, filled in from reference TRBV28 and TRBJ1-5, reads DVKVTQSSRYLVKRTGEKVFLECVQDMDHENMFWYRQDPGLGLRLIYFSYDVKMKEKGDIPEGYSVSREKKERFSLILESASTNQTSMYLCASSLPGPSVPPQHFGDGTRLSIL.